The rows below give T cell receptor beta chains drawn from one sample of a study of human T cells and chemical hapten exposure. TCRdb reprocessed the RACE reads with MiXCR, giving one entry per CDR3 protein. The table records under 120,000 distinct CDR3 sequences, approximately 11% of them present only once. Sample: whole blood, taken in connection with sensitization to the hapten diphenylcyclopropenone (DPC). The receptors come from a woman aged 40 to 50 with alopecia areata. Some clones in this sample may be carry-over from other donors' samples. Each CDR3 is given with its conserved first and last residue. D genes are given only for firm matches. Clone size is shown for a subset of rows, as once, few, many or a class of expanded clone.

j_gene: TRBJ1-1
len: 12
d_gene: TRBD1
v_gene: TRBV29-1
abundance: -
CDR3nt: TGCAGCGTTGGGACAGGGAACACTGAAGCTTTCTTT
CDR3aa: CSVGTGNTEAFF

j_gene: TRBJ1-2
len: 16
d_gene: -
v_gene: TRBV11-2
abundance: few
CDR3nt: TGTGCCAGCAGCTTAGAACCCAGGAGCTCTTACTATGGCTACACCTTC
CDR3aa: CASSLEPRSSYYGYTF

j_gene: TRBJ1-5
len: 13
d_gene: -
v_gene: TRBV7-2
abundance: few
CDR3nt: TGTGCCAGCAGCTCGGGGACAAGGCAGCCCCAGCATTTT
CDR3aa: CASSSGTRQPQHF

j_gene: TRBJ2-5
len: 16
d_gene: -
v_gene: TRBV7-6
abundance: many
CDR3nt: TGTGCCAGCACCGATAGGCGGGGACAGTACCAAGAGACCCAGTACTTC
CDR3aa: CASTDRRGQYQETQYF

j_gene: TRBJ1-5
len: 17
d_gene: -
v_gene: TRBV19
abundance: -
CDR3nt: TGTGCCAGTAGTATAGCCGGGACCCCGGTAGGCAATCAGCCCCAGCATTTT
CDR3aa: CASSIAGTPVGNQPQHF

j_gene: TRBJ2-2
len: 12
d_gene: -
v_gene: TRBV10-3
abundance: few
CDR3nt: TGTGCCACCCGAGTCGCAGCCGGGGAGCTGTTTTTT
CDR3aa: CATRVAAGELFF

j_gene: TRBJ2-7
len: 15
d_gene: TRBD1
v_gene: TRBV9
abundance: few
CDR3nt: TGTGCCAGCAGCGTAGACGGGACAGGGACCTACGAGCAGTACTTC
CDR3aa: CASSVDGTGTYEQYF

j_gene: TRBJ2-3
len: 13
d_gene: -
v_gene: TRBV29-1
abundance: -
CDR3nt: TGCAGCGCTAGGACGTCATTTACAGATACGCAGTATTTT
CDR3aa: CSARTSFTDTQYF

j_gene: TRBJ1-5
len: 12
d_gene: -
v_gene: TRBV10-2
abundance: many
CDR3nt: TGCGCCAGCGGGGCGCCCAATCAGCCCCAGCATTTT
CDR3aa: CASGAPNQPQHF

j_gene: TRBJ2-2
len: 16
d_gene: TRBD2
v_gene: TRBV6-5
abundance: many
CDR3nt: TGTGCCAGCAGCCGCGCTAGCGGGAGCCTTCGGGGGGAGCTGTTTTTT
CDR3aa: CASSRASGSLRGELFF

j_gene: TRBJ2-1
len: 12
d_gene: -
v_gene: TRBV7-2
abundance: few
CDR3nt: TGTGCCAGCAGCTTAGTTGGGGGTAGGAGACGCTTC
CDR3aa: CASSLVGGRRRF

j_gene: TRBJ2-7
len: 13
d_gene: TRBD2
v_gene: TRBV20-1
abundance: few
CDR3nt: TGCAGTGCTAGTCGGGGACTAGCCTACGAGCAGTACTTC
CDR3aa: CSASRGLAYEQYF

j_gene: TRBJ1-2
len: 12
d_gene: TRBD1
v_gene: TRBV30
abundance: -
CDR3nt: TGTGCCTGGGCCGGGACAGGGATTGGCTACACCTTC
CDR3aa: CAWAGTGIGYTF

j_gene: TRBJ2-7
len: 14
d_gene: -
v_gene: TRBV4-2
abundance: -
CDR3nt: TGTGCCAGCAGCCAAGCGCGTCTAGGGTACGAGCAGTACTTC
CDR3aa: CASSQARLGYEQYF

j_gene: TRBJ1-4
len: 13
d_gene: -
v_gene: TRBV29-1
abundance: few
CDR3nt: TGCAGCGTTCTGGGTCGGGGTAATGAAAAACTGTTTTTT
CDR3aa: CSVLGRGNEKLFF

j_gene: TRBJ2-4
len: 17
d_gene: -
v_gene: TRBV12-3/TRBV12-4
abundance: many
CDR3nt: TGTGCCAGCAGTTTGCTCCGGGACAACCCCGCAGGGAACATTCAGTACTTC
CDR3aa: CASSLLRDNPAGNIQYF

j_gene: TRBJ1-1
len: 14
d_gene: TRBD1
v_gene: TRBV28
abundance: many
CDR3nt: TGTGCCAGCAGTTTGACAGGGGGCGGGACTGAAGCTTTCTTT
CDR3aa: CASSLTGGGTEAFF

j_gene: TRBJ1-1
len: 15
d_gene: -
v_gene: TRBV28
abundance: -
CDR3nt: TGTGCCAGCAGACAGACAGCCCAGAAGAACACTGAAGCTTTCTTT
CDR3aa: CASRQTAQKNTEAFF

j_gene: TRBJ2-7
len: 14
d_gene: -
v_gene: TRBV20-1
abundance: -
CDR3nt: TGCAGTGCTAGAGCGGGGGTGACTAGGGGCGAGCAGTACTTC
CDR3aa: CSARAGVTRGEQYF

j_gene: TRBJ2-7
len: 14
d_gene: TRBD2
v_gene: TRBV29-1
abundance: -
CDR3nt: TGCAGCGCCGCTAGCGGGACGAGCTCCTACGAGCAGTACTTC
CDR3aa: CSAASGTSSYEQYF

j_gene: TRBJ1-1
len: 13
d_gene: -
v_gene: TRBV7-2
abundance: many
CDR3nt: TGTGCCAGCAGCTTAGTCGGGAACACTGAAGCTTTCTTT
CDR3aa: CASSLVGNTEAFF

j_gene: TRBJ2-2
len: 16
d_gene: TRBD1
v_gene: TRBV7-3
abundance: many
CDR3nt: TGTGCCAGCAGCCAGCGGGGGACAGGGGGCCCCGGGGAGCTGTTTTTT
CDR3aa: CASSQRGTGGPGELFF

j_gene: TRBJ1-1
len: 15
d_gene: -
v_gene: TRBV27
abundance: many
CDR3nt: TGTGCCAGCAGTTTACAGGGACTCAGGAACACTGAAGCTTTCTTT
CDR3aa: CASSLQGLRNTEAFF

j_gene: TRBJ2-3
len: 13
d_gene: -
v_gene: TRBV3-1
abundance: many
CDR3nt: TGTGCCAGCGCGGCGGGCTATTCAGATACGCAGTATTTT
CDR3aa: CASAAGYSDTQYF

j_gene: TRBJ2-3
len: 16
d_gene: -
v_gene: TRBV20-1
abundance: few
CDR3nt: TGCAGTGCTAGGGCCGGGACTTACGCCGAAGGCGATACGCAGTATTTT
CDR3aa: CSARAGTYAEGDTQYF

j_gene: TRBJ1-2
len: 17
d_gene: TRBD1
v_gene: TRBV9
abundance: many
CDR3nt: TGTGCCAGCAGCACCCACTTACAGGGGAAAGCTAACTATGGCTACACCTTC
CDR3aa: CASSTHLQGKANYGYTF

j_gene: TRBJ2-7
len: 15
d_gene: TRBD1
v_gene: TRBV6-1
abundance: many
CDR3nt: TGTGCCAGCCCGAGGCCCGGGACAGGATACTACGAGCAGTACTTC
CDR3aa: CASPRPGTGYYEQYF

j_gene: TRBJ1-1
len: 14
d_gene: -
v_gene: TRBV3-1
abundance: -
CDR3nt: TGTGCCAGCAGCCGGGGACCAGGGAAAACTGAAGCTTTCTTT
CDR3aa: CASSRGPGKTEAFF

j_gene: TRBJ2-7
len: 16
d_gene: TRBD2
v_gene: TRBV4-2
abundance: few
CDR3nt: TGTGCCAGCAGCCTTACTTCCGGGGGGGCCCAGTACGAGCAGTACTTC
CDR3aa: CASSLTSGGAQYEQYF

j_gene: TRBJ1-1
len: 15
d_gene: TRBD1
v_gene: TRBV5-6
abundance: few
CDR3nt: TGTGCCAGCAGGGTTTATGGTCGACAGGGAGAAGAAGCTTTCTTT
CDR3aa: CASRVYGRQGEEAFF

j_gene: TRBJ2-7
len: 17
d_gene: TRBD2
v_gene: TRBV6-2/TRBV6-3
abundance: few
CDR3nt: TGTGCCAGCAGTTTTGGGGCACTAGCGGGGATATCCTACGAGCAGTACTTC
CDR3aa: CASSFGALAGISYEQYF

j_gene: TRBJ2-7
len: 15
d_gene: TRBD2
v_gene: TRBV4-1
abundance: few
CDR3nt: TGCGCCAGCAGCCAAGAGCCTAGCGGGAGACGCGAGCAGTACTTC
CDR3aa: CASSQEPSGRREQYF